This TCR beta chain appears in the sequencing data of a study of blood T cell repertoires in COVID-19. Looking at the study overall: PBMCs, B-cell-depleted T cells, or T cells were the source of the cDNA or gDNA that made up the material.

The V end was cut by 4 bases, the J end by 4 bases, with 22 bases between. CDR1 is SGHNT and CDR2 is YYREEE in the germline V gene (reference sequence). The CDR3 consists of 17 residues. This clone has more than one count but fewer than ten. The assay was immunoSEQ multiplex PCR, and TCRdb's table has in-frame clones only and misses some. The sample carries some 150,000 clones, about 82% recorded once. What was sequenced was peripheral blood. V and J are TRBV5-4 and TRBJ2-3, with a weak D call TRBD2 (5 bases). The receptor comes from a woman aged 55-69 years with acute or convalescent COVID-19. DNA of the CDR3: TGTGCCAGCAGCCCCGGCGAGAAGCGGAGTACCGCAGATACGCAGTATTTT. Its translation: CASSPGEKRSTADTQYF.